The next 8 T cell receptor beta chains were all read from a single sample in a study of tumor and adjacent non-tumor tissue in lung cancer. A modified ARM-PCR protocol with three rounds of nested PCR amplified TCRbeta. TCRdb re-derived calls from the multiplex PCR reads in MiXCR, one entry per CDR3 protein. The sample lists approximately 100,000 distinct CDR3 sequences, approximately 71% occurring once. No cell sorting was done before RNA was extracted from the tissue. The sequencing sample was made of lung tumor tissue. The receptors derive from an older woman with non-small cell lung cancer.

A note on this clonotype: The junction does not match germline at one end; this may be a read error. The J gene is TRBJ1-1, the V gene TRBV28, with a tentative D call TRBD1 (6 bases). The CDR3 has 15 residues. Germline CDR1 and CDR2: MDHEN and SYDVKM. CDR3 amino acids: CASRPQGPTITGAFF. The CDR3 DNA follows: TGTGCCAGCAGACCACAGGGACCTACTATCACTGGAGCTTTCTTT.

The V gene is TRBV28, the J gene TRBJ2-7; 7 bases line up with TRBD2. CDR3 size: 17 residues. V was pared by 4 bases and J by 3 bases, with 15 bases of the junction left unmatched. The germline V gene encodes CDR1 MDHEN and CDR2 SYDVKM. The chain's CDR3 is CASSSPQRDLEIYEQYF. The CDR3 coding sequence is TGTGCCAGCAGTTCCCCTCAGCGGGATTTGGAGATCTACGAGCAGTACTTC.

Remarks on this clonotype: The limits of the CDR3 on the DNA are not certain, so only TCRdb's listed CDR3 is given. This chain links TRBV29-1 with TRBJ1-2; the D call in the table, TRBD1, was not verified against the DNA. With termini counted, the CDR3 has 12 amino acids. Germline values: CDR1 SQVTM, CDR2 ANQGSEA. This CDR3 is CSAGGTAYSCTF.

Turning to this clonotype: Being one base from a much bigger clone, this may be a read error. The chain recombines TRBV6-2 or TRBV6-3 with TRBJ2-7, with TRBD1 identical over 8 bases. This CDR3 region has 15 residues. The V gene end was trimmed by 7 bases and the J gene end by 1 base; junction bases not matched to a gene: 9. Germline V gene data show CDR1 as MNHEY and CDR2 as SVGEGT. CDR3 coding DNA: TGTGCCAGCACCCCACACAGGGACAGGTCCTACGAGCAGTACTTC. It specifies CASTPHRDRSYEQYF.

This clonotype was picked up a small number of times. The chain is built from TRBV6-5 and TRBJ1-1; D is ambiguous. The germline V and J ends were trimmed by 8 bases and 2 bases, with 15 bases remaining between them. Germline-derived CDR1 and CDR2 are MNHEY and SVGAGI. CDR3 length: 14 residues. This CDR3 reads CASGSHHQNTEAFF. CDR3 coding DNA: TGTGCCAGCGGATCCCACCATCAAAACACTGAAGCTTTCTTT.

This clonotype was counted once. The chain links TRBV6-5 to TRBJ2-3; 8 nucleotides line up with TRBD2. The J segment lost 15 bases and the V segment lost 7 bases, leaving 21 bases of the junction unmatched. Per the germline V gene, CDR1 is MNHEY and CDR2 is SVGAGI. The CDR3 length is 15 residues. The CDR3: CASNVAGSSTDRQYF. CDR3 bases: TGTGCCAGCAATGTAGCGGGATCTAGCACAGATAGGCAATATTTT.

Regarding this clonotype: One end of the junction varies from germline; a read error may be responsible. The V call is TRBV4-2, the J call TRBJ1-6; TRBD1 aligns across 12 bases. Germline lookup yields CDR1 LGHNA and CDR2 YNFKEQ. CDR3 length: 18 amino acids. CDR3 nucleotides: TGTGCCAGTAGCCCTGGGACAGGGGGCTTACGCGATAATTCACCCCTCCACTTT. Amino acids: CASSPGTGGLRDNSPLHF.

Concerning this clonotype: At one of its ends the junction is not consistent with the germline gene, which may arise from a read error. The chain uses TRBV11-2 and TRBJ1-5; D is unclear. The germline V gene encodes CDR1 SGHAT and CDR2 FQNNGV. This CDR3 contains 13 residues. The CDR3 loop is CASSLLGDQSHHF. Written as DNA, the CDR3 is TGTGCCAGCAGCTTACTGGGTGATCAGTCCCATCATTTT.